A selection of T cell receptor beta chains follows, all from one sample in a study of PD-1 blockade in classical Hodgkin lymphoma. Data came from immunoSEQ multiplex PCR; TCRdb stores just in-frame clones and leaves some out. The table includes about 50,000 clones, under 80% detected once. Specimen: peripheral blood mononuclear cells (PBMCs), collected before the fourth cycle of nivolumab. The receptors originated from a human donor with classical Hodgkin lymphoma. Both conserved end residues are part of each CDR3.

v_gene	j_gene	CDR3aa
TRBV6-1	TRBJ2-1	CASSAGWTSVNEQFF
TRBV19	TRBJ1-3	CASSSRSGNTIYF
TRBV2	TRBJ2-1	CASRTHTTYNEQFF
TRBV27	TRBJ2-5	CASSQLQGSAETQYF
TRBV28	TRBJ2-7	CASNLGQGNEQYF
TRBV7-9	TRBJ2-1	CASSLVEYAREFF
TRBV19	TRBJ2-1	CASSSHDRGTEQFF
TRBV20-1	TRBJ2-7	CSAETGNEQYF
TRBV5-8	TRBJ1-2	CASSLELTGDGYTF
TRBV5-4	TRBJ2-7	CASSLKHPGHEQYF
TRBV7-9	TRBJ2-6	CASSSPGQGFSGANVLTF
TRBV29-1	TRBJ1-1	CSGVRVTEAFF
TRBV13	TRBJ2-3	CASTLLRRNADTQYF
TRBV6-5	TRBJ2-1	CASGTGGWQFF
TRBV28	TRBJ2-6	CASRRGQGGLGANVLTF
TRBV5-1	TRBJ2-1	CASSYREYNNEQFF
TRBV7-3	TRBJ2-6	CASSSPRSSGANVLTF
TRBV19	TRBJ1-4	CASSNSRWEKLFF
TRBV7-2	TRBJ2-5	CASSFGLAGVGTQYF
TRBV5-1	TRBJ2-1	CASSLRAGGGYEQFF
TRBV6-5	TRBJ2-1	CASRAGELQFF
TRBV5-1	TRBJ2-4	CALKIGHARRLAKNIQYF
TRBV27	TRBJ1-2	CANPGFRNYGYTF
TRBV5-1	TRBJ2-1	CASSSAVGLYNEQFF
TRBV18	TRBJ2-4	CASSLGMLQNIQYF
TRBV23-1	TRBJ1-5	CASSQGGAVGQPQHF
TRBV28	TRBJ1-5	CASSTRTGGLQPQHF
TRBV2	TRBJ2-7	CASCSGQRADEQYF
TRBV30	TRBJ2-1	CAWKGLGSYNEQFF
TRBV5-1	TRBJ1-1	CASSLLGKVKGMRTEAFF
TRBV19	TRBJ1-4	CASSIGPRGTNEKLFF
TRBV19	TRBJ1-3	CASSTPTGLGNTIYF
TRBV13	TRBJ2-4	CASRSRLAKNIQYF
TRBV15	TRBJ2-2	CATSRDIQANTGELFF
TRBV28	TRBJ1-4	CASSFRTGGSRKEKLFF
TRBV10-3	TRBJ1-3	CAISGQGINTIYF